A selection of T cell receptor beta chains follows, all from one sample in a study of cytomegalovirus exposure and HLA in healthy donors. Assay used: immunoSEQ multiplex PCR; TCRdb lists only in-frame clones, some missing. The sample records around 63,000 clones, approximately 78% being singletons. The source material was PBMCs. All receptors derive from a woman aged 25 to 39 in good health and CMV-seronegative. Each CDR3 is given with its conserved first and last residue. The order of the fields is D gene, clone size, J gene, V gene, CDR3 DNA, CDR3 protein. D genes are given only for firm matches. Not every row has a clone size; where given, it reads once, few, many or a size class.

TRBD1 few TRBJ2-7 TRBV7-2 TGTGCCAGCAGCTTAAAAGTTGTGACAGGGGGCTTCGACGAGCAGTACTTC CASSLKVVTGGFDEQYF
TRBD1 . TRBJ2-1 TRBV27 TGTGCCAGCAGTTTATCGAGAGGGACAGTAAATTACAATGAGCAGTTCTTC CASSLSRGTVNYNEQFF
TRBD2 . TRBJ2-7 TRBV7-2 TGTGCCAGCAGCTTAAGGGCTAGCGGCTCCTACGAGCAGTACTTC CASSLRASGSYEQYF
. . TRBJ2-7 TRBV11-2 TGTGCCAGCAGCCATCCCAGGGACGAGCAGTACTTC CASSHPRDEQYF
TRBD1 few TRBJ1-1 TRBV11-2 TGTGCCAGCAGCGCACGGACAGGGAACACTGAAGCTTTCTTT CASSARTGNTEAFF
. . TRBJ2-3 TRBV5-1 TGCGCCAGCAGCTTCCGGACAGGCGGGACCGGCACAGATACGCAGTATTTT CASSFRTGGTGTDTQYF
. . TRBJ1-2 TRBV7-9 TGTGCCAGCAGTCTTGACAGCTACTATGGCTACACCTTC CASSLDSYYGYTF
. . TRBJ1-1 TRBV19 TGTGCCAGTAGTATAGCAGGGGTCACTGAAGCTTTCTTT CASSIAGVTEAFF
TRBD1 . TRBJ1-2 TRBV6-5 TGTGCCAGCAGTTGGGACAGGGAGACGTATGGCTACACCTTC CASSWDRETYGYTF
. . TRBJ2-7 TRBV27 TGTGCCAGCAGTTTGGTCGGGGGGCAGGGCGAGCAGTACTTC CASSLVGGQGEQYF
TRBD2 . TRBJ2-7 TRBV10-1 TGCGCCAGCAGCTCCAGCGGGGGCCTCTCCTACGAGCAGTACTTC CASSSSGGLSYEQYF
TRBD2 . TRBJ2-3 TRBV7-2 TGTGCCAGCAGCTTCCAGCGGGGGGGCACAGATACGCAGTATTTT CASSFQRGGTDTQYF
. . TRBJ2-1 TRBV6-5 TGTGCCAGCAGGGAGGGGGGGCTGTATGAGCAGTTCTTC CASREGGLYEQFF
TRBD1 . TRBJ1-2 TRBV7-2 TGTGCCAGCAGCTTAAGGACAGGGGAAGACTATGGCTACACCTTC CASSLRTGEDYGYTF
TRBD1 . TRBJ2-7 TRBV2 TGTGCCAGCCGAGATCGGGACAGCTCCTACGAGCAGTACTTC CASRDRDSSYEQYF
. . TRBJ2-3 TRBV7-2 TGTGCCAGCAGCCGGAGGGGGCGTCTGGCAGATACGCAGTATTTT CASSRRGRLADTQYF
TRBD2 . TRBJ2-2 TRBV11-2 TGTGCCAGCACCCGGGAGGGATACGGGGAGCTGTTTTTT CASTREGYGELFF
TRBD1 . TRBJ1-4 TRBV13 TGTGCCAGCAGCTTAGGCTACAGGGGGAATGAAAAACTGTTTTTT CASSLGYRGNEKLFF
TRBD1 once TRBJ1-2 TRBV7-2 TGTGCCAGCAGCTTAGCAGCCGGTCCAGGGGGAGGTAGAGGCTACACCTTC CASSLAAGPGGGRGYTF
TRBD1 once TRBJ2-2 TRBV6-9 TGTGCCAGCAGTTATGGCCGGGACAGCTGGGGCGGGGAGCTGTTTTTT CASSYGRDSWGGELFF
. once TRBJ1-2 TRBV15 TGTGCCACCAGCAGGGGGGCACACTATGGCTACACCTTC CATSRGAHYGYTF
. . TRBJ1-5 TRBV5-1 TGCGCCAGCAGCCCCGACAGCCCCAATCAGCCCCAGCATTTT CASSPDSPNQPQHF
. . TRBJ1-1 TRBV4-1 TGCGCCAGCAGCCAAGGACAGTACCACACTGAAGCTTTCTTT CASSQGQYHTEAFF
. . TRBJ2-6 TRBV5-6 TGTGCCAGCAGCTCACCTGGGGCCACAACTGGGGCCAACGTCCTGACTTTC CASSSPGATTGANVLTF
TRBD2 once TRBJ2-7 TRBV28 TGTGCCAGCAGTTTGGGGCGGGGGGATTACGAGCAGTACTTC CASSLGRGDYEQYF
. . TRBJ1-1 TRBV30 TGTGCCTGGAGTATGCCGTCCGCCGGGTTAAAGACTGAAGCTTTCTTT CAWSMPSAGLKTEAFF
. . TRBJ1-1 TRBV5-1 TGCGCCAGCAGCCAGACAGGCGTTAACACTGAAGCTTTCTTT CASSQTGVNTEAFF
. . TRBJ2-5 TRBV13 TGTGCCAGCAGCTTAGGTCTCGCCCGACTAGAGGAGACCCAGTACTTC CASSLGLARLEETQYF
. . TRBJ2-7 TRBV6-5 TGTGCCAGCAGAAGACAGGCCGCTGGCGAGCAGTACTTC CASRRQAAGEQYF
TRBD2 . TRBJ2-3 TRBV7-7 TGTGCCAGCAGCTTAGGGACTAGCGGGAACACAGATACGCAGTATTTT CASSLGTSGNTDTQYF
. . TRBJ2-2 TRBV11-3 TGTGCCAGCAGCCGGTCTAGGAACACCGGGGAGCTGTTTTTT CASSRSRNTGELFF
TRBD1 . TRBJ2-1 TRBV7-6 TGTGCCAGCAGCCCCCGGACAGGGTCCAATGAGCAGTTCTTC CASSPRTGSNEQFF
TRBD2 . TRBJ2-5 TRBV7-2 TGTGCCAGCAGCTCCTTAGCGGGGGTTCTCGGGGAGACCCAGTACTTC CASSSLAGVLGETQYF
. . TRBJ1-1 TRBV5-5 TGTGCCAGCAGCTTGGTCGGGGGGAACACTGAAGCTTTCTTT CASSLVGGNTEAFF
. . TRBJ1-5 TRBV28 TGTGCCAGCACCCTGAGACGGTCGGGTCAGCCCCAGCATTTT CASTLRRSGQPQHF
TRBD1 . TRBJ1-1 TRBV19 TGTGCCAGTAGAACGACAGGGGGCGGAACTGAAGCTTTCTTT CASRTTGGGTEAFF
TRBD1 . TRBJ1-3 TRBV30 TGTGCCTGCTCACAGGGGACGAACACCATATATTTT CACSQGTNTIYF
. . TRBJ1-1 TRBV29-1 TGCAGCGTTGAACCAGGGAACACTGAAGCTTTCTTT CSVEPGNTEAFF
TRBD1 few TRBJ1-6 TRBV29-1 TGCAGCGTGGGCTCGGGACAGAATAATTCACCCCTCCACTTT CSVGSGQNNSPLHF
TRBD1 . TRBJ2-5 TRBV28 TGTGCCAGCGGGGACAGCCAAGAGACCCAGTACTTC CASGDSQETQYF
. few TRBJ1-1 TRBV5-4 TGTGCCAGCAGCTTGATAGGGACAGAAGCTTTCTTT CASSLIGTEAFF
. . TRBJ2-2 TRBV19 TGTGCCAGTAGTATCCAGGGGGGCCTTGGTGGCGGGGAGCTGTTTTTT CASSIQGGLGGGELFF
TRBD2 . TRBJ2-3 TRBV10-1 TGCGCCAGCAGCCCCGGGACTAGCTCCGATACGCAGTATTTT CASSPGTSSDTQYF
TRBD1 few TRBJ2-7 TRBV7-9 TGTGCCAGCAGCTCCCCGGGACAGGGAGGAGACGAGCAGTACTTC CASSSPGQGGDEQYF
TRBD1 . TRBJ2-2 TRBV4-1 TGCGCCAGCAGCCGACGGACAGGGGACACCGGGGAGCTGTTTTTT CASSRRTGDTGELFF
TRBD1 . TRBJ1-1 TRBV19 TGTGCCAGTAGAACTTGGACAGGGCGGTCAGCTTTCTTT CASRTWTGRSAFF
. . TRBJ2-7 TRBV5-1 TGCGCCAGCAGCTTGGACGGGAGCTCCTACGAGCAGTACTTC CASSLDGSSYEQYF
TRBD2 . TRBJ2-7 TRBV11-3 TGTGCCAGCAGCTTAGGGCGGGGGGCCGCCTACGAGCAGTACTTC CASSLGRGAAYEQYF
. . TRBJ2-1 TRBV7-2 TGTGCCAGCAGCTTAGTGTCAGAGCAGTTCTTC CASSLVSEQFF
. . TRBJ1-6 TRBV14 TGTGCCAGCAGCCATACGGGAGGGGTAGCGGCACCCCTCCACTTT CASSHTGGVAAPLHF
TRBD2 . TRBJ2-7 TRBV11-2 TGTGCCAGCAGCCCGGGGACTAGCGGGGGCTACGAGCAGTACTTC CASSPGTSGGYEQYF
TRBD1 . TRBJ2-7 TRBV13 TGTGCCAGCAGCGCACCGGGACAGGGTGTTATGCTATCCTACGAGCAGTACTTC CASSAPGQGVMLSYEQYF
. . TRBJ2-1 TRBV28 TGTGCCAGCAGCCCGGGGACCTACAATGAGCAGTTCTTC CASSPGTYNEQFF
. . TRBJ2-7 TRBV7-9 TGTTCCAGCAGCTTAAAGGGGAGGTTCTCCTACGAGCAGTACTTC CSSSLKGRFSYEQYF